This paragraph reports one TCR beta chain. This entry belongs to a study of blood T cell repertoires in COVID-19. On the study more broadly: Samples of COVID-19 (acute and convalescent) were obtained from the United States, Italy and Spain. Sources were T cells, B-cell-depleted T cells, or PBMCs; the material itself was cDNA or gDNA.

Original processing methods: Reference gene primer amplification gave nucleated cell count estimates. The repertoire was sequenced with immunoSEQ multiplex PCR; TCRdb's copy has only in-frame clones and lacks some. V, J and clone size reflect that table, while D and trimming were determined from the DNA. Here the sample spans under 55,000 clones, roughly 85% being singletons. The V gene's germline CDR1 is SGHRS and CDR2 YFSETQ. V was clipped by 3 bases and J by 4 bases, with 13 bases between them. The CDR3 sequence is 14 residues long. The clonotype was recovered from a human donor in a cohort sampled during active COVID-19. Material for sequencing was peripheral blood. This rearrangement joins TRBV5-1 to TRBJ1-2, with D uncertain. In DNA, the CDR3 is TGCGCCAGCAGCTCCGAGAGGGCCACCTATGGCTACACCTTC. Protein: CASSSERATYGYTF.